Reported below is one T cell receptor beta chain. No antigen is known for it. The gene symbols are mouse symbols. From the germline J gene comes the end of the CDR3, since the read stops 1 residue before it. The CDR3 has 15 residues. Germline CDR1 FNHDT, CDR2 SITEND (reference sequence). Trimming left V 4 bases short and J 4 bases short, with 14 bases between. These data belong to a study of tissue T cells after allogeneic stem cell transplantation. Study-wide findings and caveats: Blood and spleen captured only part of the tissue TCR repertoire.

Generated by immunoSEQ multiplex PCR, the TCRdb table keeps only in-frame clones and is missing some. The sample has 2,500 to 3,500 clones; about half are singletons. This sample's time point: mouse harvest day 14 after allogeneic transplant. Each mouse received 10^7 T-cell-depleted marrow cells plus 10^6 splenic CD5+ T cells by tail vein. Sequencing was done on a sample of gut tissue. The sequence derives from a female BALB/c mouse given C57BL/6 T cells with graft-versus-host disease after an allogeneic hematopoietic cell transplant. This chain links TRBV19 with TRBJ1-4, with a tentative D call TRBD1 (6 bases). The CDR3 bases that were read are TGTGCCAGCAGTCCCTCCGGGACAATCAACGAAAGATTATTT. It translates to CASSPSGTINERLF. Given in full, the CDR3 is CASSPSGTINERLFF.